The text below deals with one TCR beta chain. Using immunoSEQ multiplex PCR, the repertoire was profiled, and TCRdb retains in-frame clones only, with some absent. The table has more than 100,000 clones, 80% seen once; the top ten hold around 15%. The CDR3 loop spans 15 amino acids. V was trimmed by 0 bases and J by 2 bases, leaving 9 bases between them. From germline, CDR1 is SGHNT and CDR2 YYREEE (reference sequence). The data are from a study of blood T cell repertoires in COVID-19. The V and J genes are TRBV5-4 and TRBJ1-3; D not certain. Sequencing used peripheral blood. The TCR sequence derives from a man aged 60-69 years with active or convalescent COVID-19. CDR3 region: CASSLDRPTGNTIYF. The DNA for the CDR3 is TGTGCCAGCAGCTTGGACAGACCTACTGGAAACACCATATATTTT.